These T cell receptor beta chains were read from a single sample in a study of blood T cell repertoires in COVID-19. TCRdb's table, derived via immunoSEQ multiplex PCR, lists solely in-frame clones and lacks some. The sample carries approximately 140,000 clones, about 80% recorded once. Material for sequencing was PBMCs or T cells enriched from blood (not recorded which). The receptors stem from a man aged 50-60 years in a cohort exposed to, infected with or recovered from COVID-19 (not recorded which). CDR3s include the opening cysteine and the closing phenylalanine or tryptophan. The D gene is left open where the match is weak. Size values are once, few and many counts, or a class for expanded clones, and some rows have none.

J	size	V	D	CDR3	DNA
TRBJ2-7	NA	TRBV27	TRBD1	CASRGQILYEQYF	TGTGCCAGCAGGGGACAGATTCTGTACGAGCAGTACTTC
TRBJ2-1	NA	TRBV7-2	TRBD2	CASSLSTSGSGSYNEQFF	TGTGCCAGCAGCTTATCTACTAGCGGGAGTGGGTCCTACAATGAGCAGTTCTTC
TRBJ2-1	NA	TRBV7-9	NA	CASSPYAGAYNEQFF	TGTGCCAGCAGCCCCTACGCCGGTGCGTACAATGAGCAGTTCTTC
TRBJ2-1	NA	TRBV27	NA	CASSLTRFDEQFF	TGTGCCAGCAGTTTAACTAGATTTGATGAGCAGTTCTTC
TRBJ2-2	NA	TRBV18	NA	CASSQLQGEVFAGELFF	TGTGCCAGCTCCCAATTACAGGGTGAAGTGTTCGCCGGGGAGCTGTTTTTT
TRBJ2-1	NA	TRBV2	TRBD1	CASRGPGQFNEQFF	TGTGCCAGCAGGGGGCCGGGACAGTTCAATGAGCAGTTCTTC
TRBJ2-1	NA	TRBV3-1/TRBV3-2	TRBD1	CASSHQGANEQFF	TGTGCCAGCAGCCATCAGGGGGCCAATGAGCAGTTCTTC
TRBJ2-7	NA	TRBV29-1	TRBD1	CSVAGGAYEQYF	TGCAGCGTTGCAGGGGGCGCCTACGAGCAGTACTTC
TRBJ2-1	NA	TRBV11-2	NA	CASSLIRRDEQFF	TGTGCCAGCAGCTTGATTCGTCGGGATGAGCAGTTCTTC
TRBJ2-1	NA	TRBV9	TRBD1	CASSMTGGGYNEQFF	TGTGCCAGCAGCATGACAGGGGGAGGCTACAATGAGCAGTTCTTC
TRBJ2-5	once	TRBV11-2	NA	CASSLAGVSETQYF	TGTGCCAGCAGCTTAGCGGGAGTGAGCGAGACCCAGTACTTC
TRBJ2-5	NA	TRBV10-3	NA	CAISDHNQETQYF	TGTGCCATCAGTGACCACAACCAAGAGACCCAGTACTTC
TRBJ1-2	many	TRBV5-4	TRBD1	CASSLALGQGADGYTF	TGTGCCAGCAGCTTGGCTCTGGGACAGGGGGCCGATGGCTACACCTTC
TRBJ1-6	many	TRBV30	TRBD1	CAWSVEGAPSPLHF	TGTGCCTGGAGTGTGGAGGGGGCTCCTTCACCCCTCCACTTT
TRBJ1-1	NA	TRBV28	NA	CASSLSDIVSEAFF	TGTGCCAGCAGTTTGTCAGATATTGTCTCTGAAGCTTTCTTT
TRBJ2-2	NA	TRBV18	TRBD2	CASSPGGGQTGELFF	TGTGCCAGCTCACCAGGCGGGGGGCAAACCGGGGAGCTGTTTTTT
TRBJ2-2	once	TRBV6-5	NA	CASSYSGREAPGELFF	TGTGCCAGCAGTTACTCGGGCAGGGAGGCCCCCGGGGAGCTGTTTTTT
TRBJ2-5	NA	TRBV27	TRBD2	CASRTSGVETQYF	TGTGCCAGCAGGACTAGCGGGGTAGAGACCCAGTACTTC
TRBJ1-1	NA	TRBV12-3/TRBV12-4	NA	CASTPEGYTEAFF	TGTGCCAGCACACCTGAGGGATACACTGAAGCTTTCTTT
TRBJ2-7	NA	TRBV28	NA	CASSSPRPRGSSYEQYF	TGTGCCAGCAGTTCCCCTCGACCCCGAGGGAGCTCCTACGAGCAGTACTTC
TRBJ2-7	NA	TRBV5-4	TRBD2	CASSWGGSPYEQYF	TGTGCCAGCAGCTGGGGGGGGTCCCCCTACGAGCAGTACTTC
TRBJ1-1	NA	TRBV5-6	TRBD1	CASSFGTGEAFF	TGTGCCAGCAGCTTCGGGACAGGAGAAGCTTTCTTT
TRBJ2-7	NA	TRBV10-3	TRBD1	CAISDIRTGGFEQYF	TGTGCCATCAGTGATATCCGGACAGGGGGCTTCGAGCAGTACTTC
TRBJ2-1	NA	TRBV19	NA	CASSAPVTIYNEQFF	TGTGCCAGTAGTGCACCCGTTACAATCTACAATGAGCAGTTCTTC
TRBJ1-6	few	TRBV6-6	NA	CASSPTGGVRSPLHF	TGTGCCAGCAGTCCCACTGGGGGGGTGCGTTCACCCCTCCACTTT
TRBJ2-1	NA	TRBV20-1	TRBD2	CSASKLAGERNEQFF	TGCAGTGCTAGTAAACTAGCGGGTGAGCGCAATGAGCAGTTCTTC
TRBJ1-2	NA	TRBV12-3/TRBV12-4	NA	CASSLPGDGYTF	TGTGCCAGCAGTTTGCCAGGGGATGGCTACACCTTC
TRBJ2-5	NA	TRBV3-1/TRBV3-2	TRBD2	CASSQGWGSGTRRYQETQYF	TGTGCCAGCAGCCAGGGTTGGGGTAGCGGGACCCGGAGGTACCAAGAGACCCAGTACTTC
TRBJ1-6	NA	TRBV27	NA	CASSSRGSPLHF	TGTGCCAGCAGCAGTAGGGGTTCACCCCTCCACTTT
TRBJ1-5	few	TRBV7-2	NA	CASSSGGRAGQPQHF	TGTGCCAGCAGCTCGGGGGGCAGGGCGGGTCAGCCCCAGCATTTT
TRBJ2-1	NA	TRBV4-3	NA	CASSPWRDPYNEQFF	TGCGCCAGCAGCCCCTGGAGAGATCCCTACAATGAGCAGTTCTTC
TRBJ1-4	NA	TRBV6-5	TRBD1	CASSRTGGREKLFF	TGTGCCAGCAGTCGGACAGGGGGCCGGGAAAAACTGTTTTTT
TRBJ2-2	NA	TRBV7-2	NA	CASSLAGANTGELFF	TGTGCCAGCAGCTTAGCGGGAGCGAACACCGGGGAGCTGTTTTTT
TRBJ2-1	once	TRBV9	TRBD2	CASSPHIAGGNEQFF	TGTGCCAGCAGCCCCCACATAGCGGGAGGCAATGAGCAGTTCTTC
TRBJ1-5	NA	TRBV19	NA	CASSTHGNSNQPQHF	TGTGCCAGTAGTACCCACGGGAATAGCAATCAGCCCCAGCATTTT
TRBJ2-1	NA	TRBV11-2	NA	CASSLDRLVNEQFF	TGTGCCAGCAGCTTAGATCGGTTGGTCAATGAGCAGTTCTTC
TRBJ2-7	NA	TRBV1	NA	CTSGWTSGLYEQYF	TGCACCAGCGGATGGACTAGCGGGCTTTACGAGCAGTACTTC
TRBJ1-2	once	TRBV21-1	NA	CASSKGNSDSVLIWGYTF	TGTGCCAGCAGCAAAGGTAACTCCGACAGCGTCTTAATCTGGGGCTACACCTTC
TRBJ1-1	NA	TRBV5-4	NA	CASSWPTGGPPEAFF	TGTGCCAGCAGCTGGCCCACTGGAGGCCCCCCTGAAGCTTTCTTT
TRBJ1-6	NA	TRBV30	NA	CAWSVLVTGISPLHF	TGTGCCTGGAGTGTTCTAGTCACAGGGATTTCACCCCTCCACTTT
TRBJ1-6	NA	TRBV30	TRBD1	CAWSVGQGNSPLHF	TGTGCCTGGAGTGTAGGACAGGGAAATTCACCCCTCCACTTT
TRBJ1-3	NA	TRBV5-1	NA	CASSLASSGNTIYF	TGCGCCAGCAGCTTAGCGAGCTCTGGAAACACCATATATTTT
TRBJ1-2	NA	TRBV25-1	TRBD1	CASSLGTGGIGYTF	TGTGCCAGCAGCCTGGGAACAGGGGGGATTGGCTACACCTTC
TRBJ2-6	once	TRBV7-2	TRBD1	CASSLDRGRGGANVLTF	TGTGCCAGCAGCTTAGACAGGGGGCGGGGCGGGGCCAACGTCCTGACTTTC
TRBJ2-7	NA	TRBV2	NA	CASNVHSYEQYF	TGTGCCAGCAATGTTCACTCCTACGAGCAGTACTTC
TRBJ2-7	once	TRBV28	TRBD2	CASRDEAGEPYEQYF	TGTGCCAGCAGGGACGAAGCGGGGGAACCCTACGAGCAGTACTTC
TRBJ1-4	many	TRBV27	NA	CASSLSGTYNEKLFF	TGTGCCAGCTCCCTTTCCGGGACTTATAATGAAAAACTGTTTTTT
TRBJ2-2	NA	TRBV18	TRBD1	CASSQTGTGFGGELFF	TGTGCCAGCTCCCAGACCGGGACAGGGTTCGGAGGGGAGCTGTTTTTT
TRBJ1-1	NA	TRBV5-4	NA	CASSWGVWSTEAFF	TGTGCCAGCAGCTGGGGGGTGTGGAGCACTGAAGCTTTCTTT
TRBJ2-2	NA	TRBV10-3	TRBD2	CAISEILAGEGTGELFF	TGTGCCATCAGTGAGATACTAGCGGGAGAGGGGACCGGGGAGCTGTTTTTT